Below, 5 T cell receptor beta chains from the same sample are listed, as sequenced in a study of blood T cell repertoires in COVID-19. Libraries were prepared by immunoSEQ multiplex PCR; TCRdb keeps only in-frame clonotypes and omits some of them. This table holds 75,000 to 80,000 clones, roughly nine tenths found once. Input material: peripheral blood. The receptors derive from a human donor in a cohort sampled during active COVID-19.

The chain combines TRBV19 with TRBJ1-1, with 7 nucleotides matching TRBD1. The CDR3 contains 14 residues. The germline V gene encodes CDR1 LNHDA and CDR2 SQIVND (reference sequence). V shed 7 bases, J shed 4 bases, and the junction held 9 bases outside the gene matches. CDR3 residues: CASTLPGGGTEAFF. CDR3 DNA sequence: TGTGCCAGTACCCTGCCAGGGGGAGGCACTGAAGCTTTCTTT.

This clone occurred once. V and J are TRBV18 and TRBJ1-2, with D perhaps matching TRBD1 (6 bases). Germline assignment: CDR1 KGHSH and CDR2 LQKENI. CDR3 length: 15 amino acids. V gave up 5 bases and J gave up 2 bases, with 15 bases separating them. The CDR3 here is CASSSSSGTNYGYTF. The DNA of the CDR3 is TGTGCCAGCTCATCCTCATCCGGGACAAACTATGGCTACACCTTC.

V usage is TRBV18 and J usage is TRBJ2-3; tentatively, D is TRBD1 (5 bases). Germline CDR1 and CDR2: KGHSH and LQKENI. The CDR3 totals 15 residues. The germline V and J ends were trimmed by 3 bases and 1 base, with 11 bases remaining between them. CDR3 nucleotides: TGTGCCAGCTCACCCAGGGTGTCGGGCACAGATACGCAGTATTTT. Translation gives CASSPRVSGTDTQYF.

DNA for the CDR3: TGTGCCATCAGTGTACGGGGGGGATTCGGCGGCAATGAGCAGTTCTTC. Translation: CAISVRGGFGGNEQFF. V gene TRBV10-3 combines with J gene TRBJ2-1; 8 bases fit TRBD2. The germline CDR1 and CDR2 sequences are ENHRY and SYGVKD. The CDR3 runs to 16 residues. J gave up 6 bases and V 4 bases, and 11 bases lay outside the gene matches.

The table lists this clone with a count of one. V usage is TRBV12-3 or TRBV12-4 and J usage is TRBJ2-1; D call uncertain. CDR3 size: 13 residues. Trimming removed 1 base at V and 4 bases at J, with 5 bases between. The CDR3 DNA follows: TGTGCCAGCAGTTTAGTGCTATACAATGAGCAGTTCTTC. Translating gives CASSLVLYNEQFF.